The clone carrying this TCR beta chain was counted many times. The antigen remains unidentified. Known numbers of the T cell clone KT2 were added to PBMC. V was clipped by 3 bases and J by 5 bases, with 12 bases between them. CDR1 and CDR2 from the germline V gene are SGHRS and YFSETQ. CDR3 length: 13 amino acids. This sample stems from a study of quantifying T cell responses using KT2 cells. Study overall: RNA was reverse transcribed with TCR alpha and beta constant-region primers. Notes on the study in general: Counts of KT2 alpha and beta sequences rose linearly with the number of KT2 cells added.

The cDNA 3' end received a ligated oligonucleotide with a UMI. First-round PCR used three to five cycles and beta primers RC1.1 and RC1.2 covering TRBC1 and TRBC2. From the second PCR onward, TCR alpha and beta chains were processed separately. TCRdb re-called the UMI-ligation and nested PCR reads with MiXCR, one entry per CDR3 protein. The sample records under 35,000 distinct CDR3 sequences, 10% to 13% being singletons. The genes are TRBV5-1 and TRBJ2-7, with D possibly TRBD1 on 6 matching bases. Specimen: PBMCs spiked with cells of the T cell clone KT2. The clonotype was recovered from a human donor. DNA for the CDR3: TGCGCCAGCAGCTCAACAGGGTTGAACGAGCAGTACTTC. Its protein is CASSSTGLNEQYF.